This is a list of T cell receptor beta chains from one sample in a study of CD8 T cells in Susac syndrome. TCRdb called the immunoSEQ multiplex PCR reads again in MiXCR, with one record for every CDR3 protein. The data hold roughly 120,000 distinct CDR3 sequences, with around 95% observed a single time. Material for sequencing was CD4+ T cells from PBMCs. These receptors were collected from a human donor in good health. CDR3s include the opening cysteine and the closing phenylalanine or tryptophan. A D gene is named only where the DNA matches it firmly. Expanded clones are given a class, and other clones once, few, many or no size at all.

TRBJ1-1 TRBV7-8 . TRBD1 TGTGCCAGCAGCCTCAACAGGGGTAACACTGAAGCTTTCTTT CASSLNRGNTEAFF
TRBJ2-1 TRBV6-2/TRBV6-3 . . TGTGCCAGCAGTTTCCCCACGACTAGTCTCAACAATGAGCAGTTCTTC CASSFPTTSLNNEQFF
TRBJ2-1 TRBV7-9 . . TGTGCCAGCAGCTTCAAGACAGACTACAATGAGCAGTTCTTC CASSFKTDYNEQFF
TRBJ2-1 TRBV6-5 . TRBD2 TGTGCCAGCAGTCACGGGAGGGACCTTGAGCAGTTCTTC CASSHGRDLEQFF
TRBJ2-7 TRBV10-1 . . TGCGCCAGCAGTGAGTCGCCCGGCAGCTCCTACGAGCAGTACTTC CASSESPGSSYEQYF
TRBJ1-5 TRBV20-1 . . TGCAGTGCTAGTAAAGGTATTCGGCCCCAGCATTTT CSASKGIRPQHF
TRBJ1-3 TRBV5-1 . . TGCGCCAGCAGCCGGACGTTCTCTGGAAACACCATATATTTT CASSRTFSGNTIYF
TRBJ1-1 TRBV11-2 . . TGTGCCAGCAGCTTATCGGGCTGGAGGGGCACTGAAGCTTTCTTT CASSLSGWRGTEAFF
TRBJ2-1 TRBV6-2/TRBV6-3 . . TGTGCCAGCAGTCCCCAGCGCCTCAATGAGCAGTTCTTC CASSPQRLNEQFF
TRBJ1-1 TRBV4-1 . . TGCGCCAGCAGCCAAGTCTGGCAGGAGAACACTGAAGCTTTCTTT CASSQVWQENTEAFF
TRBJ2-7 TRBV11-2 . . TGTGCCAGCAGCCTTCGACAATTCTACGAGCAGTACTTC CASSLRQFYEQYF
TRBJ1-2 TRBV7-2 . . TGTGCCAGTGCGGTCGGGGGTTTGACCACCTATGGCTACACCTTC CASAVGGLTTYGYTF
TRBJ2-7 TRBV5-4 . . TGTGCCAGCAGCCCCTCGGCGTTAAGCTCCTACGAGCAGTACTTC CASSPSALSSYEQYF
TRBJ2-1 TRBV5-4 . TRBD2 TGTGCCAGCAGCCGTAGCGGGAGTAGTGATGAGCAGTTCTTC CASSRSGSSDEQFF
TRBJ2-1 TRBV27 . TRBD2 TGTGCCAGCAGTCCCGGGACTAGCGGGATCTCCAATGAGCAGTTCTTC CASSPGTSGISNEQFF
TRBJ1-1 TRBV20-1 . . TGCAGTGCTAGAAGGGGTGGGCCCTCCACTGAAGCTTTCTTT CSARRGGPSTEAFF
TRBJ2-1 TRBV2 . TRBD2 TGTGCCATGGCCGGGACTAGGAACCCCGTGGATGAGCAGTTCTTC CAMAGTRNPVDEQFF
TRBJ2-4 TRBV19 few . TGTGCCAGCCAGGGTCTAGCCAAAAACATTCAGTACTTC CASQGLAKNIQYF
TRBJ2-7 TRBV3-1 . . TGTGCCAGCAGCCAAGTTGACAGGCCCTACGAGCAGTACTTC CASSQVDRPYEQYF
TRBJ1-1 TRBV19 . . TGTGCCAGTAGTATAGGGACAAGTCGGGACACTGAAGCTTTCTTT CASSIGTSRDTEAFF
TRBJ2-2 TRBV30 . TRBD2 TGTGCCTGGAGGGGACTAGCGATGGCAAACACCGGGGAGCTGTTTTTT CAWRGLAMANTGELFF
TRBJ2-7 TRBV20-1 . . TGCAGTGCCCCGCTCCGGCGGGGCGGAGAGCAGTACTTC CSAPLRRGGEQYF
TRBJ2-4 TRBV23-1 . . TGCGCCAGCAGTCAATCCGTCCCTCGTGGAGGCAAAAACATTCAGTACTTC CASSQSVPRGGKNIQYF
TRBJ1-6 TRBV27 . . TGTGCCAGCAGTCCCCGGACAGTTTATAATTCACCCCTCCACTTT CASSPRTVYNSPLHF
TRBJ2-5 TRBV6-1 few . TGTGCCAGCAGCCGCCAGAGAGCGGAGACCCAGTACTTC CASSRQRAETQYF
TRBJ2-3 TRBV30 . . TGTGCCTCCCTAACGGGGCTGATCACAGATACGCAGTATTTT CASLTGLITDTQYF
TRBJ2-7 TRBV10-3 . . TGTGCCATCAGTGGAGTCGGCGGGACACGCGATTACGAGCAGTACTTC CAISGVGGTRDYEQYF
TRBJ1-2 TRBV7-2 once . TGTGCCAGCAGCCCTGCAGCGGACTATGGCTACACCTTC CASSPAADYGYTF
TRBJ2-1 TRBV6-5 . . TGTGCCAGCAGTTTTCTTAGCGACATAAATTACAATGAGCAGTTCTTC CASSFLSDINYNEQFF
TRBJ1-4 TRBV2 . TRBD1 TGTGCCAGCAGTCCCGGGACAGGGAGCCAACTGTTTTTT CASSPGTGSQLFF